The T cell receptor (beta chain) described here comes from a study of T cells in Graves' hyperthyroidism and ophthalmopathy. General observations from the study: Also found in blood were most expanded thyroid clonotypes above 0.001.

Amplified TCR beta CDR3 regions came from RNA transcripts. RT-PCR in the first round (using the HTBI primer set) targeted the TCR CDR3. From the multiplex PCR reads, TCRdb called clonotypes with MiXCR, one entry per CDR3 protein. The sample has a few hundred thousand distinct CDR3 sequences, about 16% seen once; the top ten hold about 31%. In its sample, this clonotype was seen a few times. What it binds is unknown. Each diagnosis was grounded in clinical symptoms, serum thyroxine and TRAb, thyroid ultrasound, and orbital computed tomography. The source is a woman aged 25 to 39 with Graves' ophthalmopathy. The sequenced sample was blood.

DNA of the CDR3: TGTGCCAGCAGTTTATTCCGGGGGGACGGATACGAGCAGTACTTC. It codes for CASSLFRGDGYEQYF. The chain recombines TRBV28 with TRBJ2-7; TRBD2 matches 7 bases. The CDR3 loop spans 15 amino acids. The germline gives CDR1 MDHEN, CDR2 SYDVKM. The junction had 7 bases not matched to a gene; V was cut back by 1 base and J by 4 bases.